A single sample is the source of the 20 T cell receptor beta chains below, sequenced in a study of metastatic and nonmetastatic thyroid tumors. Until they underwent thyroid surgery, no patient had received any treatment. TCRdb reassembled clones from the PCR reads with MiXCR. The table shows about 16,000 clones, with about 28% occurring only once. The sequenced material came from blood. The receptors were sampled from a female donor with papillary thyroid cancer or a benign thyroid nodule (not recorded which). Some clones in this sample may be carry-over from other donors' samples.

This clone is labeled as medium-sized. The sample contains more than one DNA sequence encoding this CDR3. CDR3 protein: CASGAGYEQYF. CDR3 DNA: TGTGCCAGCGGGGCAGGGTACGAGCAGTACTTC. This rearrangement joins TRBV12-3 or TRBV12-4 to TRBJ2-7, with a possible D match to TRBD1 (5 bases). The V and J ends lost 8 bases and 4 bases respectively, with 9 bases between them. The length of the CDR3 is 11 residues.

The chain combines TRBV27 with TRBJ2-7; D may be TRBD1 (6 bases). V shed 6 bases and J shed 1 base, with 10 bases lying between them. Germline CDR1 is MNHEY and CDR2 is SMNVEV (reference sequence). This CDR3 has 13 amino acids. The CDR3 loop reads CASRQGRSYEQYF. Here the CDR3 DNA reads TGTGCCAGCAGGCAGGGGAGATCCTACGAGCAGTACTTC.

This clone was seen repeatedly, ten times or more. This chain links TRBV5-4 with TRBJ2-3; either TRBD1 or TRBD2 may fit D (5 bases each). There are 15 residues in the CDR3. V was cut by 0 bases and J by 8 bases, with 16 bases left in between. From germline, CDR1 is SGHNT and CDR2 YYREEE (reference sequence). The chain's CDR3 is CASSLASGPLGTQYF. The DNA for the CDR3 is TGTGCCAGCAGCTTGGCTTCGGGACCCCTAGGTACGCAGTATTTT. Full variable domain (missing parts from reference TRBV5-4 and TRBJ2-3): ETGVTQSPTHLIKTRGQQVTLRCSSQSGHNTVSWYQQALGQGPQFIFQYYREEENGRGNFPPRFSGLQFPNYSSELNVNALELDDSALYLCASSLASGPLGTQYFGPGTRLTVL.

V is TRBV11-2 and J is TRBJ2-1; 13 nucleotides agree with TRBD2. J gave up 9 bases and V 4 bases, and 9 bases lay outside the gene matches. Germline V gives CDR1 SGHAT, CDR2 FQNNGV. The CDR3 extends over 16 amino acids. The CDR3 bases are TGTGCCAGCAGCTCCCGACTAGCGGGAGGCCGGGGTGAGCAGTTCTTC. Protein sequence: CASSSRLAGGRGEQFF.

J is TRBJ2-7 and V is TRBV4-1; no definite D call. Germline lookup yields CDR1 MGHRA and CDR2 YSYEKL. V was pared by 0 bases and J by 7 bases, with 13 bases between. The CDR3 runs 14 residues. This CDR3 is CASSQDLGPVEQYF. CDR3 in DNA: TGCGCCAGCAGCCAAGATCTAGGACCGGTTGAGCAGTACTTC.

This clone has ten or more counts. The rearrangement links TRBV11-1 to TRBJ2-2; TRBD1 is a possible D gene (5 bases). Trimming took 5 bases from V and 2 from J, leaving 15 bases between them. The CDR3 has 16 amino acids. Germline V gives CDR1 SGHAT, CDR2 FQDESV (reference sequence). The CDR3 here is CASSASTGFNTGELFF. CDR3 bases: TGTGCCAGCAGCGCCAGTACAGGTTTTAACACCGGGGAGCTGTTTTTT. The full variable domain, in which reference TRBV11-1 and TRBJ2-2 provide the parts outside the CDR3, is EAEVAQSPRYKITEKSQAVAFWCDPISGHATLYWYRQILGQGPELLVQFQDESVVDDSQLPKDRFSAERLKGVDSTLKIQPAELGDSAMYLCASSASTGFNTGELFFGEGSRLTVL.

The chain employs TRBV7-2 and TRBJ1-2; no clear D gene. Germline-derived CDR1 and CDR2 are SGHTA and FQGNSA. This CDR3 contains 14 residues. With 4 bases removed from V and 7 bases from J, the gap between germline ends came to 16 bases. Here the CDR3 reads CASSSFPQQRGYTF. The CDR3, as DNA: TGTGCCAGCAGCTCCTTCCCGCAGCAACGTGGCTACACCTTC.

This sequence joins TRBV14 and TRBJ2-7; TRBD1 matches 8 bases. V lost 0 bases and J lost 2; bases outside the gene matches: 6. This CDR3 region has 16 residues. Germline lookup yields CDR1 SGHDN and CDR2 FVKESK. CDR3 in DNA: TGTGCCAGCAGCCAAGAGGCCTGGACAGGGACCTACGAGCAGTACTTC. It encodes CASSQEAWTGTYEQYF.

This clone rates as medium-sized. The J gene is TRBJ2-7, the V gene TRBV2, with a possible D match to TRBD1 (6 bases). The CDR3 runs 12 residues. Germline values: CDR1 SNHLY, CDR2 FYNNEI. Trimming shortened V by 6 bases and J by 2 bases, and 8 bases separated the two germline ends. CDR3 bases: TGTGCCAGCAGCGGACAGACCTACGAGCAGTACTTC. Protein: CASSGQTYEQYF.

This chain connects TRBV4-1 to TRBJ1-1; the match to TRBD1 covers 9 bases. Per the germline V gene, CDR1 is MGHRA and CDR2 is YSYEKL. V was pared by 3 bases and J by 4 bases, with 6 bases of the junction left unmatched. The CDR3 has 15 residues. This CDR3 reads CASSHSGTGLTEAFF. CDR3 in DNA: TGCGCCAGCAGCCACTCCGGGACAGGGCTCACTGAAGCTTTCTTT.

The chain recombines TRBV20-1 with TRBJ2-7; D not resolved. Germline-derived CDR1 and CDR2 are DFQATT and SNEGSKA (reference sequence). This CDR3 has 12 amino acids. Trimming cost V 0 bases and J 5 bases, with 8 bases left between them. The CDR3 nucleotides are TGCAGTGCTAGAGATTCGTCCGACGAGCAGTACTTC. Translated, it gives CSARDSSDEQYF.

Relative to its sample, this clone is medium-sized. The V gene is TRBV5-8, the J gene TRBJ2-7; TRBD2 might be the D (5 bases). Trimming took 1 base from V and 6 from J, leaving 8 bases between them. Germline loops: CDR1 SGHTS, CDR2 YDEGEE. The CDR3 consists of 12 residues. CDR3 amino acids: CASSLRGTEQYF. For the CDR3, the DNA is TGTGCCAGCAGCTTGCGGGGAACCGAGCAGTACTTC.

This clone was found many times. A read error is likely, as this CDR3 ends without the conserved phenylalanine or tryptophan. The chain has TRBV19 and TRBJ1-1; D gene ambiguous. The germline CDR1 and CDR2 sequences are LNHDA and SQIVND (reference sequence). The V and J ends lost 5 bases and 6 bases respectively, with 7 bases between them. The CDR3 totals 11 residues. This CDR3 reads CASSSYSEAFS. The CDR3 coding sequence is TGTGCCAGTAGTTCGTATTCTGAAGCTTTCTCT.

This clone turned up a few times. The chain employs TRBV6-2 or TRBV6-3 and TRBJ2-1; D is undetermined. Trimming took 0 bases from V and 9 from J, leaving 15 bases between them. Germline V gives CDR1 MNHEY, CDR2 SVGEGT. The CDR3 extends over 15 amino acids. CDR3 sequence (DNA): TGTGCCAGCAGTTACTCGAATCAGCCTCCAGGTGAGCAGTTCTTC. Its protein product is CASSYSNQPPGEQFF.

This clone is medium-sized by share. The chain uses TRBV6-1 and TRBJ2-2, with a weak D call TRBD1 (5 bases). V dropped 7 bases and J dropped 4 bases, with 13 bases sitting between them. The CDR3 consists of 14 residues. Germline loops: CDR1 MNHNS, CDR2 SASEGT. CDR3 region: CASKPDTRTGELFF. CDR3 in DNA: TGTGCCAGCAAACCGGACACCCGCACCGGGGAGCTGTTTTTT.

The rearrangement links TRBV20-1 to TRBJ2-7, with TRBD1 matching over 11 bases. J lost 3 bases, V lost 3 bases, and 1 base had no gene match. The CDR3 is 13 amino acids. Germline loops: CDR1 DFQATT, CDR2 SNEGSKA (reference sequence). The CDR3 is CSARGTGGYEQYV. CDR3 in DNA: TGCAGTGCTAGGGGGACAGGGGGCTACGAGCAGTACGTC.

This CDR3 is CASTLRGGGHRELFF. CDR3 sequence (DNA): TGTGCCAGCACCCTGCGGGGGGGGGGACACCGGGAGCTGTTTTTT. The chain has TRBV12-3 or TRBV12-4 and TRBJ2-2, with 9 nucleotides matching TRBD2. This CDR3 is built from 15 residues. Losses at the gene ends were 7 bases for V and 9 bases for J; bases not matched to a gene: 12.

This clone was detected only a few times. This sequence joins TRBV19 and TRBJ2-1; 7 bases are shared with TRBD1. The CDR3 has 15 amino acids. J gave up 4 bases and V 3 bases, and 6 bases lay outside the gene matches. Germline-derived CDR1 and CDR2 are LNHDA and SQIVND (reference sequence). The CDR3 coding sequence is TGTGCCAGTAGTATCCAGGGGGAGAGATACAATGAGCAGTTCTTC. This gives the protein CASSIQGERYNEQFF.

This clone was detected a few times. A much bigger clone sits one base away, suggesting this may be a read error. This chain links TRBV6-5 with TRBJ2-2; 8 bases agree with TRBD1. This CDR3 region has 15 residues. Germline V gene lookup returns CDR1 MNHEY and CDR2 SVGAGI. V was clipped by 2 bases and J by 7 bases; unmatched bases: 6. The CDR3 loop is CASSYGQGADGELFF. CDR3 in DNA: TGTGCCAGCAGTTACGGGCAGGGGGCGGACGGGGAGCTGTTTTTT.

This clone was detected only once. The chain is built from TRBV20-1 and TRBJ1-2, with D perhaps matching TRBD1 (5 bases). The germline V gene has CDR1 DFQATT and CDR2 SNEGSKA (reference sequence). The CDR3 has 15 amino acids. The V end was cut by 2 bases, the J end by 4 bases, with 17 bases between. As DNA, the CDR3 is TGCAGTGCTAGACCTCCTGCAGGGAGAGGCTATGGCTACACCTTC. It encodes CSARPPAGRGYGYTF.